This T cell receptor (beta chain) was documented in a study of radiotherapy plus CTLA-4 blockade in lung cancer. Study-wide points: Blood-borne expansion of tumor-derived TCR clones followed radiotherapy plus ipilimumab.

Trimming took 3 bases from V and 2 from J; bases not matched to a gene: 1. The V gene's germline CDR1 is KGHSH and CDR2 LQKENI. CDR3 length: 14 amino acids. As to this clone: Its antigen is not known. Other DNA sequences in this sample translate to the same CDR3.

Some clones are missing from TCRdb's copy, which holds only in-frame ones; the method was immunoSEQ multiplex PCR. The sample holds 55,000 to 85,000 clones, about 72% seen once. This receptor was obtained from a human donor with non-small cell lung cancer whose response to radiotherapy plus ipilimumab could not be evaluated. Some clones in this sample may be carry-over from other donors' samples. This specimen was peripheral blood, taken from a patient treated with radiotherapy plus ipilimumab. V usage is TRBV18 and J usage is TRBJ2-7; 10 nucleotides line up with TRBD2. The CDR3 here is CASSPGLATYEQYF. The CDR3 DNA is TGTGCCAGCTCACCGGGACTAGCGACCTACGAGCAGTACTTC.